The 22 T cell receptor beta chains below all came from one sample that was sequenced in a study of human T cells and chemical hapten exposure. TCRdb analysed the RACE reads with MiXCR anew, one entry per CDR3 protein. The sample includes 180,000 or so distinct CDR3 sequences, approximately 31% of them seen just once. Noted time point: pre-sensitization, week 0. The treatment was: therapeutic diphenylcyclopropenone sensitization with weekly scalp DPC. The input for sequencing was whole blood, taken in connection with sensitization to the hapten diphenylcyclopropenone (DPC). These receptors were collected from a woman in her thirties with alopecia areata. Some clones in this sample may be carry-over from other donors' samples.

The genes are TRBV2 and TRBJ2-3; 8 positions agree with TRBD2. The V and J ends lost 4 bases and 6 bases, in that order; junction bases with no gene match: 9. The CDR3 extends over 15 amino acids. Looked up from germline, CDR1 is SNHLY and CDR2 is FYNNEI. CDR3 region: CASSVQAGVLDTQYF. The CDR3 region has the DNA TGTGCCAGCAGTGTTCAAGCGGGGGTTCTCGATACGCAGTATTTT. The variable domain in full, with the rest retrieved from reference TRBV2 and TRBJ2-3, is EPEVTQTPSHQVTQMGQEVILRCVPISNHLYFYWYRQILGQKVEFLVSFYNNEISEKSEIFDDQFSVERPDGSNFTLKIRSTKLEDSAMYFCASSVQAGVLDTQYFGPGTRLTVL.

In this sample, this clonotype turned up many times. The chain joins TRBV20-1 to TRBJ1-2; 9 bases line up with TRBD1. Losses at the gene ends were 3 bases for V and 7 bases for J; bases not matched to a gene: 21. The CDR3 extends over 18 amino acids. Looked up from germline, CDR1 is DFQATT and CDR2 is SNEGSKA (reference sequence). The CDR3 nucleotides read TGCAGTGCTAGCGTATTAAACCTGGGACAGGGCCCTCCTGGTGGCTACACCTTC. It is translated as CSASVLNLGQGPPGGYTF.

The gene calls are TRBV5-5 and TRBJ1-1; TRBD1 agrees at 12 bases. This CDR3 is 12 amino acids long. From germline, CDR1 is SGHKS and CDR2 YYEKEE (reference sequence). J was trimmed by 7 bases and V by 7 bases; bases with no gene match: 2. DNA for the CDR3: TGTGCCAGCGGGACAGGGGGCATTGAAGCTTTCTTT. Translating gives CASGTGGIEAFF. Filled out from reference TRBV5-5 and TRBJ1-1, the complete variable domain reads DAGVTQSPTHLIKTRGQQVTLRCSPISGHKSVSWYQQVLGQGPQFIFQYYEKEERGRGNFPDRFSARQFPNYSSELNVNALLLGDSALYLCASGTGGIEAFFGQGTRLTVV.

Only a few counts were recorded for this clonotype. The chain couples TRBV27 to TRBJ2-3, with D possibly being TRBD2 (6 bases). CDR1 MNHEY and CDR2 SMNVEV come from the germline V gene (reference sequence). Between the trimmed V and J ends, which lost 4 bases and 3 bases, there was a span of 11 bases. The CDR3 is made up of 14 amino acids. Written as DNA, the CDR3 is TGTGCCAGCAGTTGGGCCGGGGGAACAGATACGCAGTATTTT. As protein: CASSWAGGTDTQYF.

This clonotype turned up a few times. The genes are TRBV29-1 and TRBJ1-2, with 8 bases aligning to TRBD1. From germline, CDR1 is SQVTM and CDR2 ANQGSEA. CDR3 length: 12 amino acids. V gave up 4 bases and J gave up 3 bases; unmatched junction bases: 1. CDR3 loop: CSVGGQDYGYTF. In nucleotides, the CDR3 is TGCAGCGTTGGGGGACAGGACTATGGCTACACCTTC.

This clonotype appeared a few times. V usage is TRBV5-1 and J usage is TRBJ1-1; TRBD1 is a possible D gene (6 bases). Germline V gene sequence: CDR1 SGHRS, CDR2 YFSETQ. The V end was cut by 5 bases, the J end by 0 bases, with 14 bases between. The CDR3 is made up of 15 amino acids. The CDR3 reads CASRPGTTLNTEAFF. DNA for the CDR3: TGCGCCAGCAGGCCGGGGACAACCCTGAACACTGAAGCTTTCTTT.

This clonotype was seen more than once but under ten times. The CDR3 is CASSLASMNTEAFF. CDR3 nucleotide sequence: TGCGCCAGCAGCTTGGCCTCCATGAACACTGAAGCTTTCTTT. The chain employs TRBV5-1 and TRBJ1-1; D remains unclear. Germline V gene sequence: CDR1 SGHRS, CDR2 YFSETQ. This CDR3 is 14 amino acids long. The V end was cut by 0 bases, the J end by 0 bases, with 6 bases between.

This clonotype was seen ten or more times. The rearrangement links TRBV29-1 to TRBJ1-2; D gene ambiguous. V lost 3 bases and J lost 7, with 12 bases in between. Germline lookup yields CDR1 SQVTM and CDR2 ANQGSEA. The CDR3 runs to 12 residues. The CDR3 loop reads CSVDLDRTGYTF. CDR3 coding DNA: TGCAGCGTTGACCTGGATCGGACTGGCTACACCTTC.

CDR3 region: CSVEDGGVYGYTF. CDR3 nucleotides: TGCAGCGTTGAAGACGGGGGAGTCTATGGCTACACCTTC. V and J are TRBV29-1 and TRBJ1-2, with TRBD1 as a possible D gene (5 bases). The CDR3 totals 13 residues. Germline V lookup: CDR1 SQVTM, CDR2 ANQGSEA. V was clipped by 0 bases and J by 4 bases, with 9 bases between them.

CDR3 in amino acids: CAISDSGGSDTQYF. DNA of the CDR3: TGTGCCATCAGTGACAGCGGGGGGTCAGATACGCAGTATTTT. This chain uses TRBV10-3 with TRBJ2-3; 9 nucleotides match TRBD2. The CDR3 covers 14 residues. Trimming removed 3 bases from V and 4 bases from J; junction bases left unmatched: 2. CDR1 and CDR2 from the germline V gene are ENHRY and SYGVKD.

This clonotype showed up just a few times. The CDR3, as DNA: TGCAGCGTTGAGGCGGCAGAACCTGGCAATGAGCAGTTCTTC. Protein product: CSVEAAEPGNEQFF. V gene TRBV29-1 combines with J gene TRBJ2-1; no reliable D call. This CDR3 region has 14 residues. Trimming removed 3 bases at V and 6 bases at J, with 15 bases between. Germline V gives CDR1 SQVTM, CDR2 ANQGSEA.

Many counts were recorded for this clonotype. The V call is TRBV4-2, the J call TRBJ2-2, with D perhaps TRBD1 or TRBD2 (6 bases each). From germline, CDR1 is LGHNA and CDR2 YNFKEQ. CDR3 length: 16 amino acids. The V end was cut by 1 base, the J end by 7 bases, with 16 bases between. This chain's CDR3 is CASSQGKGGAIGELFF. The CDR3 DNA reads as TGTGCCAGCAGCCAAGGGAAGGGGGGAGCGATCGGGGAGCTGTTTTTT.

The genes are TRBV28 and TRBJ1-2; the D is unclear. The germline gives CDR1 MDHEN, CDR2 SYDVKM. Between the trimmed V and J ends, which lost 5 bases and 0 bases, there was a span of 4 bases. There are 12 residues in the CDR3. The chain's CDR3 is CASSITNYGYTF. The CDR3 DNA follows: TGTGCCAGCAGTATAACTAACTATGGCTACACCTTC.

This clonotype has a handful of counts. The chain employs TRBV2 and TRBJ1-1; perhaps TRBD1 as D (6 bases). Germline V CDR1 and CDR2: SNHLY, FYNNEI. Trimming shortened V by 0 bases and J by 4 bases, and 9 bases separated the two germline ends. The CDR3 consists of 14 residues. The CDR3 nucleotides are TGTGCCAGCAGTGAAGCGGCCAGGGGCACTGAAGCTTTCTTT. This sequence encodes CASSEAARGTEAFF.

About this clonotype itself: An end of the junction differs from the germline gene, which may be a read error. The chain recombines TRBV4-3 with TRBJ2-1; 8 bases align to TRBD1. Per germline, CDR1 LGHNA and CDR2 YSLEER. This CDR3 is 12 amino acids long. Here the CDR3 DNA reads TGCGCCAGCAGCCAAGGTCGGGACAGGCCGATCTTC. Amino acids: CASSQGRDRPIF.

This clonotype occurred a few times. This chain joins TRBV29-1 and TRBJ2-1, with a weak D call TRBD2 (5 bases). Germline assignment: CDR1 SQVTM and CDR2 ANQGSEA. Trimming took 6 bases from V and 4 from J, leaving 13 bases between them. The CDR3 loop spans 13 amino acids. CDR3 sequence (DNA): TGCAGCGTGAGCGGATCGACATACAATGAGCAGTTCTTC. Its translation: CSVSGSTYNEQFF.

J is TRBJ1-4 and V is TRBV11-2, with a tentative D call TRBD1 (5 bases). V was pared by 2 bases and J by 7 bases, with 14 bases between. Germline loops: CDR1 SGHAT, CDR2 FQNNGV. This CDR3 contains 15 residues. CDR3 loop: CASSLSGAPVEKLFF. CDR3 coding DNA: TGTGCCAGCAGCTTATCCGGGGCTCCGGTTGAAAAACTGTTTTTT.

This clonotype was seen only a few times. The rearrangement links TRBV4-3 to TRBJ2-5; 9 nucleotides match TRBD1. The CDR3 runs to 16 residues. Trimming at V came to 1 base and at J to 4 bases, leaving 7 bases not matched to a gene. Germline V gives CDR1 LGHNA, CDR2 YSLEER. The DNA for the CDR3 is TGCGCCAGCAGCCAAGGGGCGGGACAGGGTCGAGAGACCCAGTACTTC. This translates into CASSQGAGQGRETQYF.

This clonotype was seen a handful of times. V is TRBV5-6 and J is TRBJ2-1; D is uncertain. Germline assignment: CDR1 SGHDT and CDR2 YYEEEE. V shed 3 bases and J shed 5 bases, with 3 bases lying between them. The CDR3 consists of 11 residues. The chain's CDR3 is CASSWHNEQFF. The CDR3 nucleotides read TGTGCCAGCAGCTGGCACAATGAGCAGTTCTTC.

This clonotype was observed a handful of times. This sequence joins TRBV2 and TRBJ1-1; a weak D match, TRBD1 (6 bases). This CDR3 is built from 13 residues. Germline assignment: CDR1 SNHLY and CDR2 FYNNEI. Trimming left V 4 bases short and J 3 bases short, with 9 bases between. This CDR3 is CASSVKGDTEAFF. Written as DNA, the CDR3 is TGTGCCAGCAGTGTGAAGGGGGACACTGAAGCTTTCTTT.

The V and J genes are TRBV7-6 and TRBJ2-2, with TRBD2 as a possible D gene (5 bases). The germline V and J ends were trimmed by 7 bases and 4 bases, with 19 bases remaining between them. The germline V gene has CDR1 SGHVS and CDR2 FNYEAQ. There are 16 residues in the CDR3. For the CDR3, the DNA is TGTGCCAGCACCAAGAGGGTTGGGGTCGGCACCGGGGAGCTGTTTTTT. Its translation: CASTKRVGVGTGELFF.

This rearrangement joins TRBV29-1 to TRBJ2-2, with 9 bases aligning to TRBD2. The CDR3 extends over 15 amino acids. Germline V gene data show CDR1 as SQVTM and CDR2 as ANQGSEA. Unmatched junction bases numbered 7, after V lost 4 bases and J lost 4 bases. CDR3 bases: TGCAGCGTTGGGGGTGGGACTAGCCGCACCGGGGAGCTGTTTTTT. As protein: CSVGGGTSRTGELFF.